The 10 T cell receptor beta chains below all came from one sample that was sequenced in a study of regulatory T cells in long-lasting Graves disease. Time point specified: persistent/refractory GD, antithyroid drugs over 5 years with positive TRAb. RNA extracted from PBMCs served as the sequencing template. iRepertoire HTBI primers and Arm-PCR of CDR3 regions built TCR beta libraries. TCRdb processed the multiplex PCR reads anew with MiXCR; each CDR3 protein has one entry. The repertoire includes 300,000 to 500,000 distinct CDR3 sequences, around 20% of them detected once, and around 20% sits in the top ten. This sample comprised peripheral blood mononuclear cells (PBMCs), obtained when the disease was refractory, from a patient treated with antithyroid drugs. The receptors originated from a female donor with Graves disease.

This clonotype was detected many times. The rearrangement links TRBV7-2 to TRBJ2-7, with D unclear. Trimming took off 8 bases at V and 5 bases at J, with 13 bases between the two ends. This CDR3 spans 12 amino acids. CDR1 is SGHTA and CDR2 is FQGNSA in the germline V gene. Written as DNA, the CDR3 is TGTGCCAGCGGTTTGGGCGCGAACGAGCAGTACTTC. Residues: CASGLGANEQYF.

This clonotype was counted many times. The chain uses TRBV12-3 or TRBV12-4 and TRBJ1-2; D perhaps matches TRBD1 (6 bases). Trimming took 4 bases from V and 6 from J, leaving 15 bases between them. The CDR3 is 14 residues long. This CDR3 is CASSYKGGRNGYTF. CDR3 sequence (DNA): TGTGCCAGCAGTTATAAGGGGGGGCGGAATGGCTACACCTTC.

The rearrangement joins TRBV20-1 to TRBJ2-3; 7 bases fit TRBD2. This CDR3 is built from 17 residues. Germline values: CDR1 DFQATT, CDR2 SNEGSKA (reference sequence). The V segment lost 3 bases and the J segment 2 bases; nucleotides outside the gene matches: 14. The CDR3 spells CSASGQTSRRNTDTQYF. The CDR3 nucleotides read TGCAGTGCTAGTGGCCAGACTAGCAGGAGGAACACAGATACGCAGTATTTT.

The chain joins TRBV7-2 to TRBJ2-5; 9 nucleotides agree with TRBD2. CDR1 is SGHTA, CDR2 FQGNSA, per germline. Trimming took 6 bases from V and 4 from J; bases not matched to a gene: 6. The CDR3 runs to 14 residues. Here the CDR3 DNA reads TGTGCCAGCAGATCAGCGGGAGGAGGAGAGACCCAGTACTTC. Protein: CASRSAGGGETQYF.

Points on this clonotype: The junction shows a germline mismatch at one end, possibly a read error. The chain uses TRBV5-1 and TRBJ1-4; 8 bases are a match to TRBD1. The CDR3 runs to 15 residues. Germline CDR1 is SGHRS and CDR2 is YFSETQ. This chain's CDR3 is CTSSLGTGSNEKLFF. CDR3 coding DNA: TGCACCAGCAGCTTGGGGACAGGCTCTAATGAAAAACTGTTTTTT.

The sample holds many counts of this clonotype. The chain couples TRBV2 to TRBJ2-7; D remains ambiguous. V lost 5 bases, J lost 5 bases, and 4 bases lay in between. From germline, CDR1 is SNHLY and CDR2 FYNNEI. CDR3 size: 10 residues. This chain's CDR3 is CASSPDEQYF. CDR3 nucleotides: TGTGCCAGCAGTCCCGACGAGCAGTACTTC.

This clonotype has a handful of counts. The rearrangement joins TRBV28 to TRBJ2-7; possibly TRBD1 for D (6 bases). The V end was cut by 2 bases, the J end by 3 bases, with 20 bases between. CDR3 length: 17 amino acids. The germline gives CDR1 MDHEN, CDR2 SYDVKM. The CDR3 region is CASSLRIVQGPYYEQYF. The CDR3 nucleotides read TGTGCCAGCAGTTTAAGAATCGTCCAGGGGCCCTACTACGAGCAGTACTTC.

This clonotype occurred many times. The chain joins TRBV2 to TRBJ1-2, with D possibly matching TRBD1 (5 bases). Germline assignment: CDR1 SNHLY and CDR2 FYNNEI. The V end was cut by 7 bases, the J end by 8 bases, with 23 bases between. The CDR3 consists of 15 residues. CDR3 sequence (DNA): TGTGCCAGCACGGTTTTGACGGGACCTAGTCCAGGCTACACCTTC. Protein sequence: CASTVLTGPSPGYTF.

In this sample, this clonotype turned up many times. This chain connects TRBV29-1 to TRBJ1-4; possible D gene TRBD1, 6 bases. V lost 6 bases and J 4 bases, leaving 12 bases between the germline ends. Germline V gene sequence: CDR1 SQVTM, CDR2 ANQGSEA. There are 13 residues in the CDR3. The CDR3 DNA sequence: TGCAGCGTCATCCGGGACAATAATGAAAAACTGTTTTTT. It is translated as CSVIRDNNEKLFF. The full variable domain, completed using reference TRBV29-1 and TRBJ1-4, is SAVISQKPSRDICQRGTSLTIQCQVDSQVTMMFWYRQQPGQSLTLIATANQGSEATYESGFVIDKFPISRPNLTFSTLTVSNMSPEDSSIYLCSVIRDNNEKLFFGSGTQLSVL.

This clonotype was found a few times. This sequence joins TRBV28 and TRBJ2-7; 14 bases line up with TRBD2. The germline gives CDR1 MDHEN, CDR2 SYDVKM. The CDR3 is made up of 17 amino acids. The V segment lost 8 bases and the J segment 5 bases; nucleotides outside the gene matches: 14. CDR3: CASGGGQGLAGVHEQYF. The CDR3 nucleotides are TGTGCCAGCGGAGGGGGACAGGGACTAGCGGGAGTCCACGAGCAGTACTTC.